This T cell receptor beta chain was retrieved from a study of blood T cell repertoires in COVID-19. Study-wide background: Acute and convalescent COVID-19 specimens originated in the United States, Italy and Spain. In each case, the material was cDNA or gDNA derived from T cells, B-cell-depleted T cells, or PBMCs.

As handled by the study authors: Quantification of nucleated cells was approximated via reference gene primer amplification. The method was immunoSEQ multiplex PCR; TCRdb's version includes in-frame clones alone and lacks a portion of them. V and J calls plus clone size are reproduced from that table; the DNA served to infer D and trimming. The data show fewer than 250,000 clones, 84% seen once. The sequenced sample was peripheral blood. The clonotype was recovered from a man aged 45-65 years with acute or convalescent COVID-19.

The CDR3 loop is CAISTDRLESPLHF. Here the CDR3 DNA reads TGTGCCATCAGTACGGACAGGTTGGAATCACCCCTCCACTTT. The chain couples TRBV10-3 to TRBJ1-6, with 7 bases aligning to TRBD1. J was trimmed by 10 bases and V by 5 bases; bases with no gene match: 8. This CDR3 is 14 amino acids long. Germline values: CDR1 ENHRY, CDR2 SYGVKD.